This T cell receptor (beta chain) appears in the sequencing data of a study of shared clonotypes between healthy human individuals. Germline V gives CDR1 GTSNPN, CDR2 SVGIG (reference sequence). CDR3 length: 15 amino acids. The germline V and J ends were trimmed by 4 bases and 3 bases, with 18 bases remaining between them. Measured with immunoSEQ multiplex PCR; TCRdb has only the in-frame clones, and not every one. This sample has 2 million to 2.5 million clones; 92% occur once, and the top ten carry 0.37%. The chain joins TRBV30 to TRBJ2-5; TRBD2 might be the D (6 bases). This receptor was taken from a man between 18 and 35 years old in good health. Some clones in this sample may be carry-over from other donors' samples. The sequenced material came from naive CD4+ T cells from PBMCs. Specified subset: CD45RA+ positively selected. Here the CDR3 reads CAWTLTSGGKETQYF. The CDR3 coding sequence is TGTGCCTGGACCCTGACGTCCGGGGGAAAAGAGACCCAGTACTTC.